These T cell receptor beta chains were read from a single sample in a study of cytomegalovirus exposure and HLA in healthy donors. Clones were sequenced by immunoSEQ multiplex PCR, and TCRdb holds only the in-frame ones, with some missing. This sample carries 120,000 to 150,000 clones, 80% to 85% of them seen once, and the ten largest clones take under 3%. The source material was PBMCs. These receptors originate from a woman in her 30s in good health and CMV-seronegative. Both conserved end residues are part of each CDR3. D genes are given only for firm matches. Expanded clones are given a class, and other clones once, few, many or no size at all.

d_gene,abundance,v_gene,len,j_gene,CDR3aa,CDR3nt
NA,few,TRBV10-1,15,TRBJ1-3,CASSEGSSSGNTIYF,TGCGCCAGCAGTGAGGGTTCGAGCTCTGGAAACACCATATATTTT
TRBD1,NA,TRBV4-1,16,TRBJ2-7,CASSQYPDGTAYEQYF,TGCGCCAGCAGCCAATACCCGGACGGGACAGCCTACGAGCAGTACTTC
TRBD1,NA,TRBV4-1,14,TRBJ1-2,CASSHGDRRYGYTF,TGCGCCAGCAGCCATGGGGACAGGCGCTATGGCTACACCTTC
TRBD1,NA,TRBV5-6,16,TRBJ1-6,CASSLGTGNRDSPLHF,TGTGCCAGCAGCTTGGGGACAGGGAATCGGGATTCACCCCTCCACTTT
NA,NA,TRBV19,15,TRBJ1-1,CASSYPMSAYTEAFF,TGTGCCAGTAGTTACCCTATGAGTGCGTACACTGAAGCTTTCTTT
NA,NA,TRBV5-1,13,TRBJ1-2,CASSLDQAGGYTF,TGCGCCAGCAGCTTGGATCAGGCAGGTGGCTACACCTTC
NA,once,TRBV4-1,14,TRBJ2-3,CASSLLGAPDTQYF,TGCGCCAGCAGCCTTTTAGGGGCCCCAGATACGCAGTATTTT
NA,few,TRBV27,15,TRBJ1-1,CASSTPGTLNTEAFF,TGTGCCAGCAGTACCCCCGGGACACTTAACACTGAAGCTTTCTTT
NA,NA,TRBV19,13,TRBJ1-1,CASTLGLNTEAFF,TGTGCCAGTACCCTCGGTTTGAACACTGAAGCTTTCTTT
NA,NA,TRBV7-8,14,TRBJ1-2,CASSLKRQAYGYTF,TGTGCCAGCAGCTTAAAACGACAGGCCTATGGCTACACCTTC
NA,NA,TRBV2,13,TRBJ1-2,CASSGTDGDSYTF,TGTGCCAGCAGTGGAACGGACGGGGATAGCTACACCTTC
TRBD1,NA,TRBV6-1,15,TRBJ1-1,CASSPLTGMNTEAFF,TGTGCCAGCAGTCCTTTGACAGGGATGAACACTGAAGCTTTCTTT
NA,once,TRBV27,14,TRBJ1-3,CASSLRGSGNTIYF,TGTGCCAGCAGTTTACGGGGTTCTGGAAACACCATATATTTT
TRBD2,NA,TRBV5-4,14,TRBJ2-2,CASSPGLAGGELFF,TGTGCCAGCAGCCCGGGACTAGCGGGCGGGGAGCTGTTTTTT
TRBD2,NA,TRBV4-1,14,TRBJ2-1,CASSPTSGRNEQFF,TGCGCCAGCAGCCCGACTAGCGGGCGAAATGAGCAGTTCTTC
TRBD2,few,TRBV4-1,20,TRBJ2-2,CASSHKTGLAGGPETGELFF,TGCGCCAGCAGCCATAAGACGGGACTAGCGGGAGGGCCAGAGACCGGGGAGCTGTTTTTT
NA,once,TRBV19,17,TRBJ2-6,CASSIRMDYSGANVLTF,TGTGCCAGTAGTATTAGAATGGACTACTCTGGGGCCAACGTCCTGACTTTC
TRBD1,few,TRBV30,14,TRBJ1-1,CAWSGQTGVTEAFF,TGTGCCTGGAGCGGGCAAACAGGGGTCACTGAAGCTTTCTTT
NA,NA,TRBV4-3,13,TRBJ1-2,CASSQVGVYGYTF,TGCGCCAGCAGCCAAGTAGGGGTCTATGGCTACACCTTC
TRBD1,few,TRBV5-5,15,TRBJ1-4,CASSLTTGIGEKLFF,TGTGCCAGCAGCTTAACGACAGGGATCGGGGAAAAACTGTTTTTT
NA,NA,TRBV19,15,TRBJ1-6,CASSIGTADNSPLHF,TGTGCCAGTAGTATAGGGACAGCGGATAATTCACCCCTCCACTTT
NA,NA,TRBV9,13,TRBJ1-2,CASSVAGNYGYTF,TGTGCCAGCAGCGTCGCAGGGAACTATGGCTACACCTTC
TRBD1,once,TRBV6-6,14,TRBJ2-7,CASSPGQGAYEQYF,TGTGCCAGCAGCCCGGGACAGGGGGCATACGAGCAGTACTTC
TRBD1,NA,TRBV5-1,14,TRBJ2-7,CASSWRDRDYEQYF,TGCGCCAGCAGCTGGAGGGACAGGGACTACGAGCAGTACTTC
TRBD2,NA,TRBV2,15,TRBJ2-1,CASSEFLAGGREQFF,TGTGCCAGCAGTGAATTTCTAGCGGGAGGTCGGGAGCAGTTCTTC
TRBD1,NA,TRBV6-4,14,TRBJ1-2,CASSEGTGTYGYTF,TGTGCCAGCAGTGAAGGGACAGGGACCTATGGCTACACCTTC
TRBD2,NA,TRBV11-2,17,TRBJ2-3,CASSLQVGGASFDTQYF,TGTGCCAGCAGCTTACAAGTCGGGGGGGCCTCGTTTGATACGCAGTATTTT
NA,once,TRBV29-1,11,TRBJ2-7,CSGGRYYEQYF,TGCAGCGGGGGCAGATACTACGAGCAGTACTTC
NA,NA,TRBV7-9,13,TRBJ2-1,CASSTRDLNEQFF,TGTGCCAGCAGCACCAGGGATCTAAATGAGCAGTTCTTC
TRBD1,NA,TRBV5-1,14,TRBJ2-7,CASSLRDRGYEQYF,TGCGCCAGCAGCCTCCGGGACAGGGGCTACGAGCAGTACTTC
TRBD1,NA,TRBV19,15,TRBJ2-7,CASSWVVGQGYEQYF,TGTGCCAGTAGTTGGGTCGTCGGACAGGGCTACGAGCAGTACTTC
NA,NA,TRBV28,13,TRBJ2-7,CASTPLTGYEQYF,TGTGCCAGCACCCCGTTGACGGGCTACGAGCAGTACTTC
TRBD2,once,TRBV25-1,16,TRBJ2-5,CASNPLAGGAKETQYF,TGTGCCAGCAACCCATTAGCGGGGGGGGCTAAAGAGACCCAGTACTTC
TRBD1,NA,TRBV7-9,17,TRBJ1-4,CSSSFRGQRATNEKLFF,TGTTCCAGCAGCTTCAGGGGACAGAGAGCAACTAATGAAAAACTGTTTTTT
TRBD1,NA,TRBV7-8,16,TRBJ2-3,CASSLARDRDSDTQYF,TGTGCCAGCAGCTTAGCGCGAGACAGGGATTCAGATACGCAGTATTTT
TRBD2,few,TRBV7-3,15,TRBJ2-1,CASSLSGSSYNEQFF,TGTGCCAGCAGCTTAAGCGGGAGCTCCTACAATGAGCAGTTCTTC
TRBD2,NA,TRBV9,15,TRBJ2-3,CASNPGGVRGDTQYF,TGTGCCAGCAACCCGGGGGGGGTTCGTGGAGATACGCAGTATTTT
TRBD2,NA,TRBV5-1,18,TRBJ2-2,CASSLELAGGLNTGELFF,TGCGCCAGCAGCTTGGAGCTAGCGGGGGGCTTGAACACCGGGGAGCTGTTTTTT
TRBD2,NA,TRBV10-2,16,TRBJ2-3,CASSDLAGTSTDTQYF,TGCGCCAGCAGTGACCTAGCGGGGACTAGCACAGATACGCAGTATTTT
NA,NA,TRBV28,17,TRBJ1-5,CASRRDGGFWRNQPQHF,TGTGCCAGCAGGCGGGACGGGGGGTTTTGGCGGAATCAGCCCCAGCATTTT
NA,NA,TRBV9,17,TRBJ1-4,CASSVDFRRNGGGKLFF,TGTGCCAGCAGCGTAGATTTTCGACGGAATGGGGGAGGAAAACTGTTTTTT
NA,NA,TRBV7-8,14,TRBJ1-1,CASSLDSGNTEAFF,TGTGCCAGCAGCTTAGATTCGGGGAACACTGAAGCTTTCTTT
TRBD1,NA,TRBV5-1,14,TRBJ2-3,CASSPAAQGATQYF,TGCGCCAGCAGCCCCGCCGCACAGGGGGCTACGCAGTATTTT
NA,NA,TRBV6-5,13,TRBJ1-5,CASVAQLNQPQHF,TGTGCCAGCGTCGCACAGCTCAATCAGCCCCAGCATTTT
NA,NA,TRBV15,18,TRBJ1-2,CATSRGDGGAGRAYGYTF,TGTGCCACCAGCAGGGGAGACGGGGGGGCAGGAAGGGCCTATGGCTACACCTTC
TRBD1,NA,TRBV6-1,13,TRBJ1-2,CASSPTGGGGYTF,TGTGCCAGCAGCCCAACAGGGGGCGGCGGCTACACCTTC
TRBD2,NA,TRBV4-1,17,TRBJ2-1,CASSPTRGERGANEQFF,TGCGCCAGCAGCCCAACCCGGGGGGAGCGGGGGGCCAATGAGCAGTTCTTC
NA,NA,TRBV30,13,TRBJ1-1,CAWREHVNTEAFF,TGTGCCTGGAGAGAACATGTGAACACTGAAGCTTTCTTT
NA,NA,TRBV30,13,TRBJ2-2,CAWSLIRTGGLFF,TGTGCCTGGAGCCTCATCAGGACCGGGGGGCTGTTTTTT
NA,NA,TRBV6-1,15,TRBJ2-7,CASSGQPGGSYEQYF,TGTGCCAGCAGTGGGCAGCCTGGAGGCTCCTACGAGCAGTACTTC
NA,once,TRBV5-1,15,TRBJ1-3,CASSLGTSFGNTIYF,TGCGCCAGCAGCTTGGGGACATCGTTCGGAAACACCATATATTTT
NA,NA,TRBV19,15,TRBJ1-2,CASSTGGQLFYGYTF,TGTGCCAGTAGTACAGGAGGACAGCTATTCTATGGCTACACCTTC
NA,NA,TRBV2,13,TRBJ1-2,CASSAGYNYGYTF,TGTGCCAGCAGTGCAGGGTATAACTATGGCTACACCTTC
NA,NA,TRBV7-2,14,TRBJ2-2,CASSPLAATGELFF,TGTGCCAGCAGCCCACTAGCAGCCACCGGGGAGCTGTTTTTT